This TCR beta chain stems from a study of T cell responses to AZD1222 COVID-19 vaccine. Findings and caveats of the study: Seropositivity was recorded at baseline in only 6 or 7 AZD1222 recipients. Donors were largely white British and mainly female; clonal diversity was possibly underestimated. Recipients of two AZD1222 doses showed rising Spike-specific TCR breadth and depth.

This table comes from immunoSEQ multiplex PCR, and its TCRdb copy is limited to in-frame clones, with some not included. The sample consists of 150,000 to 200,000 clones, about 89% of them appearing once. With 6 bases removed from V and 3 bases from J, the gap between germline ends came to 12 bases. CDR3 length: 14 amino acids. CDR1 and CDR2 (germline): MNHEY, SVGAGI. About this clone: Its target is not known.

The material was peripheral blood, obtained 28 days after the second AZD1222 dose. The chain couples TRBV6-5 to TRBJ2-1, with D perhaps TRBD1 (7 bases). The sequence came from an adult who received the AZD1222 COVID-19 vaccine. The CDR3 region is CASREGARYNEQFF. In nucleotides, the CDR3 is TGTGCCAGCAGGGAGGGGGCCCGCTACAATGAGCAGTTCTTC.